This TCR beta chain was recorded in a study of monozygotic twins with inflammatory bowel disease. No DNA is given; TCRdb re-called the 5' RACE reads and lists each CDR3 protein once. The sample holds around 410,000 distinct CDR3 sequences. This CDR3 comprises 15 residues. CDR1 and CDR2 (germline): MNHEY, SVGAGI. The rearrangement joins TRBV6-5 to TRBJ1-2; checking the TCRdb D call of TRBD1 is not possible without DNA. This TCR came from a human donor with ulcerative colitis or Crohn's disease, or a healthy co-twin of an affected twin (not recorded which). The sequenced sample consisted of blood. The CDR3 reads CASSSPRTGEYGYTF.